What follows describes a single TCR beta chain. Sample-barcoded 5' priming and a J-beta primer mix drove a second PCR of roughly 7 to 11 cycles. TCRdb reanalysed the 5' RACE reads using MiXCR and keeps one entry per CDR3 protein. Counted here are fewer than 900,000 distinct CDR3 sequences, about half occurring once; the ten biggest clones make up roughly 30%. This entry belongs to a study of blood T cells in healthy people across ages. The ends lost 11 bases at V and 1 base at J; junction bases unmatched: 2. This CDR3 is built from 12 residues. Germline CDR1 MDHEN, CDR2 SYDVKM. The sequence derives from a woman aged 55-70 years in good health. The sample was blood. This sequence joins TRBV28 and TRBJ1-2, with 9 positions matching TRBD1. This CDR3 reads CAGQGNNYGYTF. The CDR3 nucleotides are TGTGCCGGACAGGGGAATAACTATGGCTACACCTTC.